This T cell receptor beta chain was recorded in a study of T cell responses to AZD1222 COVID-19 vaccine. Broader study findings: The donor cohort was predominantly white British with a female majority, and clonal diversity may have been underestimated. Reportedly, close to half of spike-specific TCRs are directed against unmutated variant regions. Seropositive at baseline were only 5 or 6 AZD1222 recipients.

This clone is a singleton in its sample. Its specificity is not known. The germline gives CDR1 SQVTM, CDR2 ANQGSEA. There are 12 residues in the CDR3. V gave up 7 bases and J gave up 2 bases, with 11 bases separating them. Produced via immunoSEQ multiplex PCR; TCRdb's table is partial and in-frame only. This repertoire shows some 170,000 clones, approximately 95% found once; its top ten account for around 1%. The receptor was derived from an adult who received the MenACWY meningococcal vaccine as a control. Specimen: peripheral blood, collected 28 days after the second dose of the MenACWY control vaccine. The rearrangement joins TRBV29-1 to TRBJ2-5, with a tentative D call TRBD1 (6 bases). The CDR3 spells CSAQTGQETQYF. Written as DNA, the CDR3 is TGCAGCGCTCAAACAGGGCAAGAGACCCAGTACTTC.